This entry concerns a single TCR beta chain. Its antigen is undetermined. CD45RO-negative cells were positively selected for CCR7, leaving out terminally differentiated effector memory CD45RA+ cells. Everyone who donated was a Caucasian adult who lived in Nashville, Tennessee. Germline CDR1 is MNHNS and CDR2 is SASEGT. The germline V and J ends were trimmed by 1 base and 1 base, with 10 bases remaining between them. This CDR3 comprises 16 residues. The sample belongs to a study of shared clonotypes between healthy human individuals. Study conclusions and caveats: Relative to memory subsets, naive subsets generally showed larger estimated richness.

The method was immunoSEQ multiplex PCR; TCRdb's version includes in-frame clones alone and lacks a portion of them. The table records more than 500,000 clones, 90% to 95% of them present only once. This sequence joins TRBV6-1 and TRBJ2-2; unclear D gene. The sequence was obtained from a woman in her 30s in good health. Sequencing used naive CD8+ T cells sorted from blood. The DNA of the CDR3 is TGTGCCAGCAGTGAAGGTTGGATAGAGAACACCGGGGAGCTGTTTTTT. Protein product: CASSEGWIENTGELFF.